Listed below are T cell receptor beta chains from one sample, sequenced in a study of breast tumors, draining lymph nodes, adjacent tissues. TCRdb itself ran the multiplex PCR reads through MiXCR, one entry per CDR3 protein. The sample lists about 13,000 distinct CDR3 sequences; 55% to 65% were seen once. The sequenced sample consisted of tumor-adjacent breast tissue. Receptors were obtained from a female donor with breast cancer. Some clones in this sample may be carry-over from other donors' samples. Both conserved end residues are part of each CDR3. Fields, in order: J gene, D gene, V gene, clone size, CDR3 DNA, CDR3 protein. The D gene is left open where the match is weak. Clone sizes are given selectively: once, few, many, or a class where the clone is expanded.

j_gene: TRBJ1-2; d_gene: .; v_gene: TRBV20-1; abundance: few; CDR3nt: TGCAGTGCTAGAGGAGCCGGAACTGCTAACTATGGCTACACCTTC; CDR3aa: CSARGAGTANYGYTF
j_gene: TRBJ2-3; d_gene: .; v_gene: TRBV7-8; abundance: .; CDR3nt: TGTGCCAGCAGCACCATTTCAGATACGCAGTATTTT; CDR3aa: CASSTISDTQYF
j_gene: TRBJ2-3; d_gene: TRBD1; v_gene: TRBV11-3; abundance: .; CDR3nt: TGTGCCAGCAGCCTGGGACAGGGGAACACAGATACGCAGTATTTC; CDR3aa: CASSLGQGNTDTQYF
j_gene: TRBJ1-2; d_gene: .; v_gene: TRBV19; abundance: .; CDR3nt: TGTGCCAGTAGACCCGACGAGACGTACTATGGCTACACCTTC; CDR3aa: CASRPDETYYGYTF
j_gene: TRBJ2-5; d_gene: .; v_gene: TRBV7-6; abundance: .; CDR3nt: TGTGCCAGCAGCCGAAGGGGCGACCGAGAGACCCAGTACTTC; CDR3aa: CASSRRGDRETQYF
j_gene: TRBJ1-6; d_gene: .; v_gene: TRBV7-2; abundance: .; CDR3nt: TGTGCCAGCAGCAGAACGACAGACTATAATTCACCCCTCCACTTT; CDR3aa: CASSRTTDYNSPLHF
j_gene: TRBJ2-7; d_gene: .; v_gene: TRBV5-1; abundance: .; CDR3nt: TGCGCCAGCAGAGGAGTTTCGGGGGCCTACGAGCAGTACTTC; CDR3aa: CASRGVSGAYEQYF
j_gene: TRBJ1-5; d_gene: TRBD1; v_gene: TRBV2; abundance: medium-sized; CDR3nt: TGTGCCAGCACTAGGACAGGGGGGAGCAATCAGCCCCAGCATTTT; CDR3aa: CASTRTGGSNQPQHF
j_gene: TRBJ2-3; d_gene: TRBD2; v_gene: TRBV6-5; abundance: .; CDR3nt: TGTGCCAGCAGCCCCGGGACTAGCTTTGATACGCAGTATTTT; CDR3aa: CASSPGTSFDTQYF
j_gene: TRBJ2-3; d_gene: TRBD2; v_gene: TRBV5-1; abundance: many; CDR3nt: TGCGCCAGCAGCTTGATTTCGGTAGCGGGGGGAAGCACAGATACGCAGTATTTT; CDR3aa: CASSLISVAGGSTDTQYF
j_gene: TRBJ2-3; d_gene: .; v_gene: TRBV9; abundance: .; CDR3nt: TGTGCCAGCAGCGTAGCTGGCTACACAGATACGCAGTATTTT; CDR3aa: CASSVAGYTDTQYF
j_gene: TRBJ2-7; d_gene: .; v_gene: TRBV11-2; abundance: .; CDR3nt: TGTGCCAGCAGCTTGGATGGGGGGGCCAGCACCTACGAGCAGTACTTC; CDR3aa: CASSLDGGASTYEQYF
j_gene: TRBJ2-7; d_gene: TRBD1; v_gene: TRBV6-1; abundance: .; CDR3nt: TGTGCCAGCACCCCGGGACAGGGGTGCTACGAGCAGTACTTC; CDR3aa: CASTPGQGCYEQYF
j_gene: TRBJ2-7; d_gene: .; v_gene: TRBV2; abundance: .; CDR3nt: TGTGCCAGCACCCGCGTTACCTACGAGCAGTACTTC; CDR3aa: CASTRVTYEQYF
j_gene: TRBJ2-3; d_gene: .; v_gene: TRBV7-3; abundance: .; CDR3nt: TGTGCCAGCAGCCTTAAGTGGGCCAATACGCAGTATTTT; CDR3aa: CASSLKWANTQYF
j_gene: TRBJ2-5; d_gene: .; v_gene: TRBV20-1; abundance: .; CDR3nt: TGCAGTGCTAGGCTTCATGGGGAGACCCAGTACTTC; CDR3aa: CSARLHGETQYF
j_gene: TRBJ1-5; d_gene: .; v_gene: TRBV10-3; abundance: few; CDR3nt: TGTGCCATCAGTGAGTCTTCAGGGAGGACTCAGCCCCAGCATTTT; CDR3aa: CAISESSGRTQPQHF
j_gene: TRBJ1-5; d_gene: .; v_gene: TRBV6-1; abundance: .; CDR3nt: TGTGCCAGCATCCGGCAGGCCAATCAGCCCCAGCATTTT; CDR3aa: CASIRQANQPQHF
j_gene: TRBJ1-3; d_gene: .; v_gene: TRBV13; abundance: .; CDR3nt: TGTGCCAGCAGCCGCCCCGTTGGCATCCTCTCTGGAAACACCATATATTTT; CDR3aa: CASSRPVGILSGNTIYF
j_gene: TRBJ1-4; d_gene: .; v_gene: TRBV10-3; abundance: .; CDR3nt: TGTGCCATCAGTGAGTCGGGAGGGGGAGCAACTAATGAAAAACTGTTTTTT; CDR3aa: CAISESGGGATNEKLFF